This T cell receptor (beta chain) originates from a study of monozygotic twins with inflammatory bowel disease. The CDR3 runs to 17 residues. Germline V gene sequence: CDR1 SGDLS, CDR2 YYNGEE. Regarding this clonotype: Its target is not known.

One entry per CDR3 protein, without DNA, is what TCRdb gives after re-calling the 5' RACE reads. The sample table sets out fewer than 550,000 distinct CDR3 sequences. Findings and limits, study-wide: Compared with healthy twins, IBD patients shared fewer clonotypes with others, especially with disease activity.

Material: blood. V gene TRBV9 combines with J gene TRBJ2-1; TCRdb indicates TRBD2, and absent DNA this call remains unverified. The sequence was collected from a human donor with ulcerative colitis or Crohn's disease, or a healthy co-twin of an affected twin (not recorded which). The CDR3 here is CASSVEILAGGHDEQFF.